This T cell receptor (beta chain) was sequenced for a study of blood T cell repertoires in COVID-19. In the study overall: PBMCs, B-cell-depleted T cells, or T cells provided the cDNA or gDNA that made up the material.

In the source study's methods: How many nucleated cells were present was estimated from reference gene primer amplification. Method: immunoSEQ multiplex PCR; TCRdb's copy keeps in-frame clones and lacks some. The V and J calls and the clone size are those of that table, but D and trimming were determined from the DNA. The sample comprises roughly 300,000 clones, 65% to 90% of which are singletons, and 2.5% to 3% rests with the top ten. Sequenced material: peripheral blood. This clonotype was sampled from a woman aged 55-70 years with active or convalescent COVID-19.

CDR3 residues: CASSLRGASNEQYF. The CDR3 coding sequence is TGTGCCAGCAGCCTCAGGGGCGCCTCAAACGAGCAGTACTTC. This chain uses TRBV11-2 with TRBJ2-7; tentatively, D is TRBD1 (6 bases). The germline V gene has CDR1 SGHAT and CDR2 FQNNGV. V gave up 5 bases and J gave up 5 bases, with 16 bases separating them. The CDR3 is 14 residues long.